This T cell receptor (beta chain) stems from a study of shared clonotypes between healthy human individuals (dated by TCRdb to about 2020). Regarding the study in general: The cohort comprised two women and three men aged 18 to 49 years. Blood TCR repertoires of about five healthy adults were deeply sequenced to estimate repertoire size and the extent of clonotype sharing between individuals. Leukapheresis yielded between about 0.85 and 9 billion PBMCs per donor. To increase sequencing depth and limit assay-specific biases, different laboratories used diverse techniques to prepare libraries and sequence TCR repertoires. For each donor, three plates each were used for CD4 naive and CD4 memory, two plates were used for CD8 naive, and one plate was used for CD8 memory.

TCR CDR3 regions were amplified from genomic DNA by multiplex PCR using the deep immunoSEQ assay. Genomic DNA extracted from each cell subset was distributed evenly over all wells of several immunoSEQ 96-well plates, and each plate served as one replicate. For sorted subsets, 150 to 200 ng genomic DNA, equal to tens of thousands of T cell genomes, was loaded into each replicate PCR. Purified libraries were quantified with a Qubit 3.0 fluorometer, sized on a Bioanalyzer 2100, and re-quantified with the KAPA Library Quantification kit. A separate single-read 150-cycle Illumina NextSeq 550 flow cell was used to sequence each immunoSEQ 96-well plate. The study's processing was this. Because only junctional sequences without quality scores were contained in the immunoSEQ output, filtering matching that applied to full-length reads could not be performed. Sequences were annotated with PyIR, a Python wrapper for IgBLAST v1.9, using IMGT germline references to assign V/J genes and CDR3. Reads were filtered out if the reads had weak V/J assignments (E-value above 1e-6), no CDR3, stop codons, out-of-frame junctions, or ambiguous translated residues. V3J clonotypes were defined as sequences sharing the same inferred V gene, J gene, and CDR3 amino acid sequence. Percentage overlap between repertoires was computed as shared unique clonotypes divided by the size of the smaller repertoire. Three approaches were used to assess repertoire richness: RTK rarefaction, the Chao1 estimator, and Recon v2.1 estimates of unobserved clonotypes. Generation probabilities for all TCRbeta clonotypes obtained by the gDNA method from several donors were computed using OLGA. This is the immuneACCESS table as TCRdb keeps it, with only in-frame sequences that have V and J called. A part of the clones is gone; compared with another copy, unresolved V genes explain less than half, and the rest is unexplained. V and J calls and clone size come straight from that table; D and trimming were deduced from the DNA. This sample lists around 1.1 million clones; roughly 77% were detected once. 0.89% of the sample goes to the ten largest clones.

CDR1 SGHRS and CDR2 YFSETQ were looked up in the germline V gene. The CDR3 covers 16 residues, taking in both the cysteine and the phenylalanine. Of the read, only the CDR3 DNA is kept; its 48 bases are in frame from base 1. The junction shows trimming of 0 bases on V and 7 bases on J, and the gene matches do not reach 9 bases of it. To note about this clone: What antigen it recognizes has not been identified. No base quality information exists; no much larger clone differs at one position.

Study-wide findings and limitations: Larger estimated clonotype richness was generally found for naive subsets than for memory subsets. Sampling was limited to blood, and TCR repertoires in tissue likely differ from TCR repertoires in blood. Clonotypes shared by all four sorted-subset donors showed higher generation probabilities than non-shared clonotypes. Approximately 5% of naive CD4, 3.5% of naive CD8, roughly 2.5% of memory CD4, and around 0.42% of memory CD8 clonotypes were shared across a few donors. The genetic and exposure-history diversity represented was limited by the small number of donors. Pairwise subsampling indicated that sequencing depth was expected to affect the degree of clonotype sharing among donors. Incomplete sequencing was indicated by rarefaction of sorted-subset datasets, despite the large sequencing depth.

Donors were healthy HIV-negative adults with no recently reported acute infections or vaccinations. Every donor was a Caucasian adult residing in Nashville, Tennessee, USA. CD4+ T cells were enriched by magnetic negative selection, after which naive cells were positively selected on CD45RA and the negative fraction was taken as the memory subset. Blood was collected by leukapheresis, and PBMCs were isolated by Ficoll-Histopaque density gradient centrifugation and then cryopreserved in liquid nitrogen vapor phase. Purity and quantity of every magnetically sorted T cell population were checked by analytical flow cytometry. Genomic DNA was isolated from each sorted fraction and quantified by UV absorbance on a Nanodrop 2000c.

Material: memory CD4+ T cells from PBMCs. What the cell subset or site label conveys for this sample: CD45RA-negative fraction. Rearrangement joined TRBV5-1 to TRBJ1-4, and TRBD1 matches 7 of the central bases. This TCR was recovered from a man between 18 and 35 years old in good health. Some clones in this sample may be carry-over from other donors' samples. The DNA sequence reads TGCGCCAGCAGCTTGGATGGTCGGCAGGGGGGTGAAAAACTGTTTTTT. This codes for CASSLDGRQGGEKLFF.